This TCR beta chain came from a study of shared clonotypes between healthy human individuals. TCRdb's table, derived via immunoSEQ multiplex PCR, lists solely in-frame clones and lacks some. The table includes some 2,100,000 clones, approximately 96% detected once. This clone came up once. The CDR3 extends over 14 amino acids. V was clipped by 8 bases and J by 5 bases; unmatched bases: 11. Germline V lookup: CDR1 MDHEN, CDR2 SYDVKM. This clonotype was obtained from a man aged 18 to 30 in good health. This chain connects TRBV28 to TRBJ2-7, with 8 bases aligning to TRBD1. The specimen sequenced was naive CD4+ T cells sorted from blood. The subset is: CD45RA+ positively selected. CDR3: CASLAGQGGHEQYF. For the CDR3, the DNA is TGTGCCAGCCTTGCAGGACAGGGTGGCCACGAGCAGTACTTC.